These 8 T cell receptor beta chains were all obtained from the same sample, sequenced in a study of preoperative IRX-2 immunotherapy in early breast cancer. Generated by immunoSEQ multiplex PCR, the TCRdb table keeps only in-frame clones and is missing some. The repertoire consists of 35,000 to 50,000 clones, with approximately 94% occurring once and the leading ten covering 1.6%. Treatment meaning: preoperative locoregional IRX-2 cytokine immunotherapy. The input for sequencing was tumor tissue, taken after IRX-2 immunotherapy. The receptors were sampled from a human donor with breast cancer.

This clone has just one count. The rearrangement joins TRBV4-3 to TRBJ1-3, with no clear D. The CDR3 is 17 amino acids. V lost 1 base and J 0 bases, leaving 13 bases between the germline ends. Per the germline V gene, CDR1 is LGHNA and CDR2 is YSLEER. The CDR3 here is CASSQAPIGSSGNTIYF. The CDR3 region has the DNA TGCGCCAGCAGCCAAGCCCCCATCGGCAGCTCTGGAAACACCATATATTTT.

This clone was seen once. The V and J genes are TRBV20-1 and TRBJ2-7; a possible D gene is TRBD2 (5 bases). With 3 bases removed from V and 7 bases from J, the gap between germline ends came to 10 bases. Germline V gene lookup returns CDR1 DFQATT and CDR2 SNEGSKA (reference sequence). The CDR3 extends over 11 amino acids. CDR3 bases: TGCAGTGCTAGTCTAGCTCGGGAGCAGTACTTC. It translates to CSASLAREQYF.

V and J are TRBV6-1 and TRBJ2-3; 13 positions match TRBD2. The CDR3 loop spans 19 amino acids. The ends lost 4 bases at V and 0 bases at J; junction bases unmatched: 10. Germline V gene lookup returns CDR1 MNHNS and CDR2 SASEGT. This CDR3 reads CASSVTSGGLKISTDTQYF. The CDR3 DNA follows: TGTGCCAGCAGTGTGACTAGCGGGGGGCTCAAAATCAGCACAGATACGCAGTATTTT.

The chain uses TRBV20-1 and TRBJ2-1; TRBD1 matches 8 bases. This CDR3 has 11 residues. Trimming took 4 bases from V and 8 from J; bases not matched to a gene: 1. The germline V gene encodes CDR1 DFQATT and CDR2 SNEGSKA (reference sequence). The CDR3 sequence: CSANRGDEQFF. CDR3 nucleotide sequence: TGCAGTGCTAACAGGGGGGATGAGCAGTTCTTC.

The CDR3 here is CASSLGTSSYEQYF. CDR3 nucleotide sequence: TGTGCCAGCAGCTTAGGGACTAGCAGCTACGAGCAGTACTTC. V is TRBV7-6 and J is TRBJ2-7; 8 bases are a match to TRBD2. After removal of 1 base from V and 3 bases from J, the junction contained 2 bases not matched to a gene. The germline CDR1 and CDR2 sequences are SGHVS and FNYEAQ. This CDR3 comprises 14 residues.

The rearrangement joins TRBV6-5 to TRBJ2-5; D is unclear. CDR1 is MNHEY and CDR2 is SVGAGI in the germline V gene. The CDR3 is 14 residues long. With 0 bases removed from V and 1 base from J, the gap between germline ends came to 6 bases. DNA of the CDR3: TGTGCCAGCAGTTACTCGATAACCCAAGAGACCCAGTACTTC. Its translation is CASSYSITQETQYF.

The chain couples TRBV27 to TRBJ2-7; TRBD2 matches 12 bases. The CDR3 is 14 amino acids. With 7 bases clipped from V and 5 bases from J, the junction kept 6 bases outside the gene matches. Germline lookup yields CDR1 MNHEY and CDR2 SMNVEV (reference sequence). CDR3: CASMTSGGPHEQYF. In DNA form, the CDR3 reads TGTGCCAGCATGACTAGCGGGGGACCTCACGAGCAGTACTTC.

CDR3 bases: TGTGCCAGCAGCCATCCTGGGACAGCCGGAAACACCATATATTTT. Translated, it gives CASSHPGTAGNTIYF. The V gene is TRBV7-2, the J gene TRBJ1-3; 7 bases map to TRBD1. J gave up 4 bases and V 5 bases, and 8 bases lay outside the gene matches. Germline V CDR1 and CDR2: SGHTA, FQGNSA. There are 15 residues in the CDR3.